Given below is one T cell receptor (beta chain) in context. Its cognate antigen is unknown. The data were taken from a study of Ad26.COV2.S vaccination and SARS-CoV-2 variants. Measured with immunoSEQ multiplex PCR; TCRdb has only the in-frame clones, and not every one. The table includes about 350,000 clones, about 90% detected once. Trimming cost V 0 bases and J 6 bases; bases outside gene matches: 4. Germline CDR1 and CDR2: WNHNN and SYGVQD (reference sequence). The CDR3 runs to 15 residues. The study, taken as a whole, reports: Spike-specific TCR breadth in vaccine recipients exceeded that seen in placebo recipients.

This TCR came from a human donor who had recovered from COVID-19. The specimen was peripheral blood, collected after recovery from COVID-19. The chain uses TRBV10-1 and TRBJ2-1; TRBD2 matches 8 bases. CDR3 nucleotide sequence: TGCGCCAGCAGTGAGTCGACCGGGGGGGGCAATGAGCAGTTCTTC. Residues: CASSESTGGGNEQFF.